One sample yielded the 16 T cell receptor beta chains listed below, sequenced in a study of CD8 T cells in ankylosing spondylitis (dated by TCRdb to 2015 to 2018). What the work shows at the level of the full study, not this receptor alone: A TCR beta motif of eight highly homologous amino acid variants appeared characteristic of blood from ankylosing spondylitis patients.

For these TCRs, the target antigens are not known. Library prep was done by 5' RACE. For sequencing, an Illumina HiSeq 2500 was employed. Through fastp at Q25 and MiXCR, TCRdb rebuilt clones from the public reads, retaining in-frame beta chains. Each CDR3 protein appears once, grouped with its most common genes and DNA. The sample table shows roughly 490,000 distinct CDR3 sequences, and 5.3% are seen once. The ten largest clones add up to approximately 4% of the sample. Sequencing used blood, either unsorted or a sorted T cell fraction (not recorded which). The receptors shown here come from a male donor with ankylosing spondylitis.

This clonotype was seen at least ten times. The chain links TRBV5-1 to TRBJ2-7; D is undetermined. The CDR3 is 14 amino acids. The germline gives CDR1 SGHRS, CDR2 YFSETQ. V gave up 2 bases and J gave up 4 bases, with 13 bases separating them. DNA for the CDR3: TGCGCCAGCAGCTTATCCACCAGCCGGTACGAGCAGTACTTC. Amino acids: CASSLSTSRYEQYF.

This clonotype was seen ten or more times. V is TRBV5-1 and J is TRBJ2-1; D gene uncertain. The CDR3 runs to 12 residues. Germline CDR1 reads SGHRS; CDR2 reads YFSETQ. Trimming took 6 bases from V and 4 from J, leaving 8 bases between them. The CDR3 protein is CASNSRYNEQFF. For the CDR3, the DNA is TGCGCCAGCAATTCACGTTACAATGAGCAGTTCTTC.

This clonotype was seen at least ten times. CDR3: CSARVAGYNQPQHF. In DNA form, the CDR3 reads TGCAGTGCTAGAGTGGCGGGTTACAATCAGCCCCAGCATTTT. V usage is TRBV20-1 and J usage is TRBJ1-5; no clear D. This CDR3 is built from 14 residues. Germline V gives CDR1 DFQATT, CDR2 SNEGSKA (reference sequence). V lost 1 base, J lost 3 bases, and 10 bases lay in between.

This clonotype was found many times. The CDR3 region is CASSSGQYNEQFF. The DNA of the CDR3 is TGTGCCAGCAGCTCGGGTCAGTACAATGAGCAGTTCTTC. The rearrangement joins TRBV11-1 to TRBJ2-1; D is ambiguous. V shed 4 bases and J shed 4 bases, with 8 bases lying between them. This CDR3 region has 13 residues. Per the germline V gene, CDR1 is SGHAT and CDR2 is FQDESV (reference sequence).

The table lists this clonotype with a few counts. CDR3 sequence (DNA): TGTGCCAGCAGCCCCGGACTGAACTCTGGGGCCAACGTCCTGACTTTC. Its translation is CASSPGLNSGANVLTF. V usage is TRBV7-3 and J usage is TRBJ2-6; tentatively, D is TRBD2 (5 bases). The germline V gene has CDR1 SGHTA and CDR2 FQGTGA. This CDR3 contains 16 residues. V shed 5 bases and J shed 0 bases, with 11 bases lying between them.

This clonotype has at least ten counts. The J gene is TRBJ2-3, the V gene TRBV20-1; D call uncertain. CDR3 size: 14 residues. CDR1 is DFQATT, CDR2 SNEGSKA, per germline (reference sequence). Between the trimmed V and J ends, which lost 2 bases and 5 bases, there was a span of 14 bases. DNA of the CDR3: TGCAGTGCTAGACTCAGCATAGGGAAAGATACGCAGTATTTT. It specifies CSARLSIGKDTQYF.

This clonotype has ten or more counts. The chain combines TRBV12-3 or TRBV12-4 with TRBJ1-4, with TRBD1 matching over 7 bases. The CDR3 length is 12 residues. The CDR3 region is CAASGGGEKLFF. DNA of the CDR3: TGTGCAGCCTCAGGGGGTGGCGAAAAACTGTTTTTT.

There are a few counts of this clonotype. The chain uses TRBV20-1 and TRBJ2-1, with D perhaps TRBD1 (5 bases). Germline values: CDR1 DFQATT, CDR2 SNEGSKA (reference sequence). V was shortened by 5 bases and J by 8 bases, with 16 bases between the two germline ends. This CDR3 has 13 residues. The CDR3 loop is CSAANPGLDEQFF. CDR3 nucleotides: TGCAGTGCTGCCAACCCAGGGTTAGATGAGCAGTTCTTC.

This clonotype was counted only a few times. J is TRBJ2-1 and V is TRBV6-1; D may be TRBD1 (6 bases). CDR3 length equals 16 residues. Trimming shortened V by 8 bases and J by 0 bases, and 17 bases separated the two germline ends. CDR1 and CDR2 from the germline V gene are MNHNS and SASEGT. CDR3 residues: CASLRLGHDSYNEQFF. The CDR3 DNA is TGTGCCAGCTTAAGGCTGGGACACGACTCCTACAATGAGCAGTTCTTC.

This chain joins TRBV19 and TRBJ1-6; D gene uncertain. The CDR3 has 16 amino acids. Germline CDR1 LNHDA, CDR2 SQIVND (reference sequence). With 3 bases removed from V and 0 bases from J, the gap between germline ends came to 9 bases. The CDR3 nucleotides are TGTGCCAGTAGTATTATCGGGAGCTCCTATAATTCACCCCTCCACTTT. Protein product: CASSIIGSSYNSPLHF. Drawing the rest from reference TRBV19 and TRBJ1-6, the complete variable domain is DGGITQSPKYLFRKEGQNVTLSCEQNLNHDAMYWYRQDPGQGLRLIYYSQIVNDFQKGDIAEGYSVSREKKESFPLTVTSAQKNPTAFYLCASSIIGSSYNSPLHFGNGTRLTVT.

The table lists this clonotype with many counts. CDR3 residues: CASSRSRGSYEQYF. The CDR3 DNA is TGTGCCAGCAGCAGAAGCAGGGGGAGCTACGAGCAGTACTTC. The chain couples TRBV7-9 to TRBJ2-7; TRBD1 matches at 7 bases. V gave up 5 bases and J gave up 3 bases; unmatched junction bases: 7. This CDR3 region has 14 residues. Germline-derived CDR1 and CDR2 are SEHNR and FQNEAQ (reference sequence).

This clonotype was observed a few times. The chain's CDR3 is CASSLQGITGELFF. As DNA, the CDR3 is TGCGCCAGCAGCTTGCAGGGGATCACCGGGGAGCTGTTTTTT. The rearrangement joins TRBV5-1 to TRBJ2-2; maybe TRBD1 (6 bases). Trimming took 1 base from V and 4 from J, leaving 8 bases between them. Looked up from germline, CDR1 is SGHRS and CDR2 is YFSETQ. CDR3 length: 14 residues.

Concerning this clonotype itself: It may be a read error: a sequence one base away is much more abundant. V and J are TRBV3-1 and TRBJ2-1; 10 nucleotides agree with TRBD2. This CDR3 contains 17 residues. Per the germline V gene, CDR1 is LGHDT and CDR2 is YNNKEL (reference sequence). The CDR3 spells CAISPSQSSGRGNEQFF. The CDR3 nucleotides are TGTGCCATCAGCCCTTCCCAATCTAGCGGGAGAGGCAATGAGCAGTTCTTC.

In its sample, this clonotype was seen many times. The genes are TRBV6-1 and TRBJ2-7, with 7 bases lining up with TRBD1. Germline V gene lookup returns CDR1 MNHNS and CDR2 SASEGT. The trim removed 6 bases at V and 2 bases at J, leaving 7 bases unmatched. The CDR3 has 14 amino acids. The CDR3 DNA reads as TGTGCCAGCAGCGCCACAGGGGCGGCCTACGAGCAGTACTTC. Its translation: CASSATGAAYEQYF.

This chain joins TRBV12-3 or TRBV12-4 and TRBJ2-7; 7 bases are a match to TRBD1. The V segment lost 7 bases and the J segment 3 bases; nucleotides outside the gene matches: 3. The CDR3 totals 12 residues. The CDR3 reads CASTRTGYEQYF. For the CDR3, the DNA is TGTGCCAGCACTCGGACAGGCTACGAGCAGTACTTC.

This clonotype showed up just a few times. The CDR3 DNA sequence: TGTGCCAGCAGTGATAGGTATAGGGCCGAGACCCAGTACTTC. Translated: CASSDRYRAETQYF. This chain uses TRBV2 with TRBJ2-5; the D is unclear. CDR3 length: 14 amino acids. Trimming took 3 bases from V and 5 from J, leaving 13 bases between them. Per the germline V gene, CDR1 is SNHLY and CDR2 is FYNNEI.